A selection of T cell receptor beta chains follows, all from one sample in a study of CD8+CD57+ T cells in acquired aplastic anemia. TCRdb re-called the reads through MiXCR, storing one row per CDR3 protein. There are 150,000 to 200,000 distinct CDR3 sequences in the sample; around 48% occur only once, and 1.1% lies in the top ten. Sequences were obtained from sorted CD4+, CD8+, or CD8+CD57+ T cells (not recorded which) from PBMCs. These receptor sequences come from a human donor with aplastic anemia. Each CDR3 is given with its conserved first and last residue. Fields, in order: D gene, clone size, V gene, J gene, CDR3 protein, CDR3 DNA. A D gene is named only where the DNA matches it firmly. Only some rows state a clone size, as once, few, many or a class for expanded clones.

d_gene: TRBD2
abundance: many
v_gene: TRBV10-2
j_gene: TRBJ2-5
CDR3aa: CASRLAGGPQETQYF
CDR3nt: TGCGCCAGCCGACTAGCGGGGGGGCCTCAAGAGACCCAGTACTTC

d_gene: -
abundance: -
v_gene: TRBV5-1
j_gene: TRBJ2-3
CDR3aa: CASSLGFGGTDTQYF
CDR3nt: TGCGCCAGCAGCTTGGGGTTTGGGGGGACAGATACGCAGTATTTT

d_gene: TRBD2
abundance: many
v_gene: TRBV12-3/TRBV12-4
j_gene: TRBJ2-3
CDR3aa: CASSQLAGGPDTQYF
CDR3nt: TGTGCCAGCAGCCAACTAGCGGGGGGACCAGATACGCAGTATTTT

d_gene: -
abundance: -
v_gene: TRBV2
j_gene: TRBJ1-6
CDR3aa: CASTLQGASYNSPLHF
CDR3nt: TGTGCCAGCACTCTACAGGGAGCGTCCTATAATTCACCCCTCCACTTT

d_gene: -
abundance: few
v_gene: TRBV19
j_gene: TRBJ1-3
CDR3aa: CASSIGENTIYF
CDR3nt: TGTGCCAGTAGTATAGGTGAAAACACCATATATTTT

d_gene: TRBD2
abundance: few
v_gene: TRBV10-2
j_gene: TRBJ2-3
CDR3aa: CASSKGLAGAASDTQYF
CDR3nt: TGCGCCAGCAGTAAGGGACTAGCGGGGGCCGCTTCCGATACGCAGTATTTT

d_gene: -
abundance: many
v_gene: TRBV9
j_gene: TRBJ1-5
CDR3aa: CASSVEVGIGPQHF
CDR3nt: TGTGCCAGCAGCGTAGAGGTGGGGATTGGGCCCCAGCATTTT

d_gene: -
abundance: many
v_gene: TRBV5-4
j_gene: TRBJ1-1
CDR3aa: CASNPGPSTNTEAFF
CDR3nt: TGTGCCAGCAACCCGGGGCCCTCAACGAACACTGAAGCTTTCTTT

d_gene: -
abundance: -
v_gene: TRBV9
j_gene: TRBJ1-3
CDR3aa: CASSVDGFSGNTIYF
CDR3nt: TGTGCCAGCAGCGTAGATGGGTTCTCTGGAAACACCATATATTTT

d_gene: -
abundance: once
v_gene: TRBV10-3
j_gene: TRBJ1-4
CDR3aa: CAISDANEKLFF
CDR3nt: TGTGCCATCAGTGATGCTAATGAAAAACTGTTTTTT

d_gene: -
abundance: -
v_gene: TRBV7-9
j_gene: TRBJ1-5
CDR3aa: CASSQVVDQPQHF
CDR3nt: TGTGCCAGCAGCCAAGTTGTTGATCAGCCCCAGCATTTT

d_gene: TRBD1
abundance: many
v_gene: TRBV5-4
j_gene: TRBJ1-1
CDR3aa: CASSLDVTGVTEAFF
CDR3nt: TGTGCCAGCAGCTTGGATGTGACAGGGGTCACTGAAGCTTTCTTT

d_gene: -
abundance: many
v_gene: TRBV19
j_gene: TRBJ1-5
CDR3aa: CASSIKRNQPQHF
CDR3nt: TGTGCCAGTAGTATAAAGCGCAATCAGCCCCAGCATTTT

d_gene: TRBD1
abundance: -
v_gene: TRBV25-1
j_gene: TRBJ1-5
CDR3aa: CASSIDRGGNQPQHF
CDR3nt: TGTGCCAGCAGTATAGACAGGGGAGGCAATCAGCCCCAGCATTTT

d_gene: TRBD1
abundance: many
v_gene: TRBV11-1
j_gene: TRBJ2-6
CDR3aa: CASSLASGQDPGANVLTF
CDR3nt: TGTGCCAGCAGCTTAGCGTCGGGACAGGACCCTGGGGCCAACGTCCTGACTTTC

d_gene: TRBD1
abundance: once
v_gene: TRBV20-1
j_gene: TRBJ2-1
CDR3aa: CSASAQGEFF
CDR3nt: TGCAGTGCCTCGGCCCAGGGGGAGTTCTTC

d_gene: TRBD1
abundance: few
v_gene: TRBV27
j_gene: TRBJ1-4
CDR3aa: CASGQGALEKLFF
CDR3nt: TGTGCCAGTGGCCAGGGGGCGCTTGAAAAACTGTTTTTT

d_gene: -
abundance: -
v_gene: TRBV20-1
j_gene: TRBJ1-2
CDR3aa: CRGDGYAF
CDR3nt: TGCAGGGGGGATGGCTACGCCTTC

d_gene: -
abundance: -
v_gene: TRBV4-3
j_gene: TRBJ2-6
CDR3aa: CASSYRDGLGGANVLTF
CDR3nt: TGCGCCAGCAGCTACAGGGACGGATTGGGTGGGGCCAACGTCCTGACTTTC

d_gene: -
abundance: -
v_gene: TRBV3-1
j_gene: TRBJ1-1
CDR3aa: CASSQDLASEAFF
CDR3nt: TGTGCCAGCAGCCAAGATTTAGCCAGTGAAGCTTTCTTT

d_gene: -
abundance: -
v_gene: TRBV11-2
j_gene: TRBJ2-3
CDR3aa: CASSPWTAPGDTQYF
CDR3nt: TGTGCCAGCAGCCCCTGGACAGCCCCGGGTGATACGCAGTATTTT

d_gene: -
abundance: few
v_gene: TRBV24-1
j_gene: TRBJ2-5
CDR3aa: CATLRDGELETQYF
CDR3nt: TGTGCCACCCTGAGGGACGGCGAATTAGAGACCCAGTACTTC

d_gene: -
abundance: -
v_gene: TRBV7-6
j_gene: TRBJ2-3
CDR3aa: CASSYQGGDTQYF
CDR3nt: TGTGCCAGCAGCTATCAGGGCGGGGATACGCAGTATTTT

d_gene: -
abundance: -
v_gene: TRBV6-4
j_gene: TRBJ1-1
CDR3aa: CVGTDTDKGTEAFF
CDR3nt: TGTGTCGGCACTGACACCGACAAAGGGACTGAAGCTTTCTTT

d_gene: -
abundance: many
v_gene: TRBV19
j_gene: TRBJ2-1
CDR3aa: CASSIVLRRNEQFF
CDR3nt: TGTGCCAGTAGTATAGTGCTGAGGCGGAATGAGCAGTTCTTC

d_gene: -
abundance: many
v_gene: TRBV5-1
j_gene: TRBJ2-5
CDR3aa: CASSLRGAKETQYF
CDR3nt: TGCGCCAGCAGCTTGCGCGGGGCCAAAGAGACCCAGTACTTC

d_gene: -
abundance: -
v_gene: TRBV7-2
j_gene: TRBJ1-1
CDR3aa: CASSLARDTATNTEAFF
CDR3nt: TGTGCCAGCAGCTTAGCCCGAGACACGGCAACGAACACTGAAGCTTTCTTT

d_gene: -
abundance: -
v_gene: TRBV27
j_gene: TRBJ1-2
CDR3aa: CASREAGRGFGYTF
CDR3nt: TGTGCCAGCAGGGAGGCGGGACGAGGGTTTGGCTACACCTTC

d_gene: TRBD2
abundance: many
v_gene: TRBV3-1
j_gene: TRBJ2-7
CDR3aa: CASSGGVSYEQYF
CDR3nt: TGTGCCAGCAGCGGGGGGGTCTCCTACGAGCAGTACTTC

d_gene: TRBD1
abundance: -
v_gene: TRBV2
j_gene: TRBJ2-7
CDR3aa: CASETGGWEQYF
CDR3nt: TGTGCCAGCGAGACAGGGGGTTGGGAGCAGTACTTC

d_gene: TRBD1
abundance: -
v_gene: TRBV4-3
j_gene: TRBJ1-5
CDR3aa: CASSQAAGGSNQPQHF
CDR3nt: TGCGCCAGCAGCCAAGCCGCAGGGGGTAGCAATCAGCCCCAGCATTTT

d_gene: -
abundance: many
v_gene: TRBV3-1
j_gene: TRBJ1-6
CDR3aa: CASSQAHQGTSPLHF
CDR3nt: TGTGCCAGCAGCCAAGCGCACCAGGGGACGTCACCCCTCCACTTT

d_gene: -
abundance: -
v_gene: TRBV20-1
j_gene: TRBJ2-5
CDR3aa: CSALTGGLGTQYF
CDR3nt: TGCAGTGCACTGACGGGTGGTTTAGGGACCCAGTACTTC